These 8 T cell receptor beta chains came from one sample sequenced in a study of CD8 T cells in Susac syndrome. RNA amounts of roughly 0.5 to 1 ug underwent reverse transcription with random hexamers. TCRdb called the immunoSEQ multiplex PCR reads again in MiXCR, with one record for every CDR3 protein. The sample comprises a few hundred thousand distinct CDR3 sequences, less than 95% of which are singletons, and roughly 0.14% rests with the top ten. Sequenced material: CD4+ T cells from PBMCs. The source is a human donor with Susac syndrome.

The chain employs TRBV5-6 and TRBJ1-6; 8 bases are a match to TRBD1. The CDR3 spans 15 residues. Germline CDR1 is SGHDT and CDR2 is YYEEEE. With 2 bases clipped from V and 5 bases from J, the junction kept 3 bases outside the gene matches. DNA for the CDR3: TGTGCCAGCAGCTTTGAGGGACAGGATAATTCACCCCTCCACTTT. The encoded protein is CASSFEGQDNSPLHF.

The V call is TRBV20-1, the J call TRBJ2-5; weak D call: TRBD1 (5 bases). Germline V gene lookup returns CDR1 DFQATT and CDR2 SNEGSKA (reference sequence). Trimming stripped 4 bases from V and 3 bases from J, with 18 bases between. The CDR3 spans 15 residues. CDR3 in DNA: TGCAGTGCTACGGCTGCACAGGAAAGGGAAGAGACCCAGTACTTC. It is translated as CSATAAQEREETQYF.

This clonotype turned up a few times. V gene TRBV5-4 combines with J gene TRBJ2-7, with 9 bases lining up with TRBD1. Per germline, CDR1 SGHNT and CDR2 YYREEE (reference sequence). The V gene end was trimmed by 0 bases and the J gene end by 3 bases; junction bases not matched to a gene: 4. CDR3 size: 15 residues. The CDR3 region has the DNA TGTGCCAGCAGCTTGGCCGGGACAGGGAACTACGAGCAGTACTTC. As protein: CASSLAGTGNYEQYF.

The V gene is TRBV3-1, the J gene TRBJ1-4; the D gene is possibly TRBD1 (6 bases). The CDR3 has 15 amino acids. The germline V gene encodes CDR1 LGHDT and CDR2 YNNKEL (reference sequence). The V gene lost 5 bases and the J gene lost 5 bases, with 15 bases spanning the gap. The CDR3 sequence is CASSTRQGRNEKLFF. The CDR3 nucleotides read TGTGCCAGCAGCACCCGCCAGGGGAGAAATGAAAAACTGTTTTTT.

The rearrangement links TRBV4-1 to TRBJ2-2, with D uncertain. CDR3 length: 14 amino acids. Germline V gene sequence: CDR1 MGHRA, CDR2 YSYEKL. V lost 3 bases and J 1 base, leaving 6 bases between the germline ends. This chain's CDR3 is CASSQSQNTGELFF. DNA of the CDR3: TGCGCCAGCAGCCAGTCACAGAACACCGGGGAGCTGTTTTTT.

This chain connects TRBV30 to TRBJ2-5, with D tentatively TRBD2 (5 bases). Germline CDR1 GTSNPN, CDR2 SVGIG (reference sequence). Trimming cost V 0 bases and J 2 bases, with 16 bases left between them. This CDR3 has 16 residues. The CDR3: CAWSVPSPSAQETQYF. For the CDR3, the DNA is TGTGCCTGGAGTGTACCTAGCCCTAGTGCTCAAGAGACCCAGTACTTC.

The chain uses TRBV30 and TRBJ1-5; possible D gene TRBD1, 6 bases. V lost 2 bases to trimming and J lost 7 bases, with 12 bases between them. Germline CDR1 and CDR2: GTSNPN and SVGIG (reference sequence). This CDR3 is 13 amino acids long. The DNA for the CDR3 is TGTGCCTGGAGTCAATCAGGGGCCCAGCCCCAGCATTTT. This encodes CAWSQSGAQPQHF. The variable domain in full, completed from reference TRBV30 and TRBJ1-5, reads SQTIHQWPATLVQPVGSPLSLECTVEGTSNPNLYWYRQAAGRGLQLLFYSVGIGQISSEVPQNLSASRPQDRQFILSSKKLLLSDSGFYLCAWSQSGAQPQHFGDGTRLSIL.

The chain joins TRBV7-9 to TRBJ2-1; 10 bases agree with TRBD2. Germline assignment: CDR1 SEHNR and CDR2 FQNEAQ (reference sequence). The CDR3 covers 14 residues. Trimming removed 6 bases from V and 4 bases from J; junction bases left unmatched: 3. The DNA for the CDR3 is TGTGCCAGCAGGCGGACTAGCGGTTACAATGAGCAGTTCTTC. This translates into CASRRTSGYNEQFF. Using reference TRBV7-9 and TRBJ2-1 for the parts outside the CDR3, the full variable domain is DTGVSQNPRHKITKRGQNVTFRCDPISEHNRLYWYRQTLGQGPEFLTYFQNEAQLEKSRLLSDRFSAERPKGSFSTLEIQRTEQGDSAMYLCASRRTSGYNEQFFGPGTRLTVL.